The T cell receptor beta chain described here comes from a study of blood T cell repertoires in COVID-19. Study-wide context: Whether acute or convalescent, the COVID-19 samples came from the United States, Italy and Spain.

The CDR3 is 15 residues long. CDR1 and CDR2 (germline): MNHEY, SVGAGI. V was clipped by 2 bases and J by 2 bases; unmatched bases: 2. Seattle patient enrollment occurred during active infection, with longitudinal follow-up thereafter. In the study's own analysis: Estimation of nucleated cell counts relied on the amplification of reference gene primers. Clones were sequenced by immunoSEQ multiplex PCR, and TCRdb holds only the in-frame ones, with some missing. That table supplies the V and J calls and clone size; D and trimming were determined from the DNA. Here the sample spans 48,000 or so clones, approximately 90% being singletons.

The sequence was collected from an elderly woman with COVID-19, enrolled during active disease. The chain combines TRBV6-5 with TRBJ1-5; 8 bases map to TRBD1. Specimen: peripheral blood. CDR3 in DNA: TGTGCCAGCAGTTACCCAGGGGGCGGCAATCAGCCCCAGCATTTT. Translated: CASSYPGGGNQPQHF.